This TCR beta chain was found in a study of blood T cell repertoires in COVID-19. While infection was still active, Seattle patients were enrolled and then followed longitudinally. As handled by the study authors: Reference gene primer amplification gave estimated nucleated cell counts. Clones were sequenced by immunoSEQ multiplex PCR, and TCRdb holds only the in-frame ones, with some missing. That table is the source of V, J and clone size, and D and trimming were worked out from the DNA. This table holds 430,000 or so clones, approximately 90% found once. This clone appeared once. The source material was peripheral blood. The clonotype originates from a man aged 18 to 29 with COVID-19, enrolled during active disease.

The CDR3 bases are TGTGCCAGCAGTTACGGCGGGACCTACAATGAGCAGTTCTTC. Amino acids: CASSYGGTYNEQFF. J is TRBJ2-1 and V is TRBV6-5, with D possibly TRBD2 on 6 matching bases. Per the germline V gene, CDR1 is MNHEY and CDR2 is SVGAGI. This CDR3 contains 14 residues. V lost 2 bases and J lost 2, with 7 bases in between.